This T cell receptor (beta chain) originates from a study of cytotoxic CD8 clonotypes in ibrutinib-treated CLL. Study-wide context: After median about 5.5 years, approximately 15 stayed in remission, about twelve progressed; responses roughly 24 partial, 2 complete.

CDR1 MDHEN and CDR2 SYDVKM come from the germline V gene. The V gene end was trimmed by 6 bases and the J gene end by 6 bases; junction bases not matched to a gene: 4. The CDR3 contains 13 residues. Assay: immunoSEQ multiplex PCR; the TCRdb copy retains only in-frame clones and omits some. This table holds about 140,000 clones, around 82% found once. This chain uses TRBV28 with TRBJ1-2; 10 nucleotides align to TRBD1. This clonotype was sampled from a human donor with chronic lymphocytic leukemia. This material consisted of PBMCs, taken after 36 months of ibrutinib treatment. The DNA of the CDR3 is TGTGCCAGCAGGTCCGGGACAGGGGATGGCTACACCTTC. This gives the protein CASRSGTGDGYTF.